One sample yielded the 10 T cell receptor beta chains listed below, sequenced in a study of blood T cell repertoires in COVID-19 (dated by TCRdb to 2019 to 2021). Libraries came from the immunoSEQ multiplex PCR assay. As stored in TCRdb, this immuneACCESS dataset retains in-frame rearrangements with V and J assigned. A fraction of the clones does not appear; measured against another copy, unresolved V genes explain less than half of the discrepancy, and the remainder lacks a known reason. The sample has around 65,000 clones on record, about 90% of them singletons. The top ten constitute approximately 15% of the sample. Sequenced sample: peripheral blood. Receptor source: a human donor in a cohort sampled during active COVID-19.

J is TRBJ1-5 and V is TRBV28; 9 nucleotides align to TRBD1. V was clipped by 2 bases and J by 3 bases; unmatched bases: 8. Looked up from germline, CDR1 is MDHEN and CDR2 is SYDVKM. The CDR3 is 17 amino acids. For the CDR3, the DNA is TGTGCCAGCAGTTTAATGCCGGGACAGGGATACAATCAGCCCCAGCATTTT. This gives the protein CASSLMPGQGYNQPQHF.

The chain recombines TRBV27 with TRBJ2-7, with TRBD2 identical over 7 bases. Trimming cost V 4 bases and J 4 bases; bases outside gene matches: 16. The length of the CDR3 is 17 residues. Germline lookup yields CDR1 MNHEY and CDR2 SMNVEV (reference sequence). CDR3 in amino acids: CASSSKSAGTTLYEQYF. The CDR3 DNA follows: TGTGCCAGCAGTTCCAAGAGCGCCGGGACTACCCTATACGAGCAGTACTTC.

The chain recombines TRBV28 with TRBJ2-1; perhaps TRBD2 as D (6 bases). Per germline, CDR1 MDHEN and CDR2 SYDVKM. The CDR3 extends over 14 amino acids. The germline V and J ends were trimmed by 5 bases and 10 bases, with 18 bases remaining between them. CDR3 in DNA: TGTGCCAGCAGTAAGACGGGAGCGGGTTGGGAGCAGTTCTTC. Translated: CASSKTGAGWEQFF.

The chain links TRBV3-1 (or the pseudogene TRBV3-2) to TRBJ2-7; a weak D match, TRBD2 (7 bases). In germline, CDR1 is LGHDT, CDR2 YNNKEL (reference sequence). This CDR3 contains 15 residues. Deletions cut 4 bases from V and 6 bases from J, with 19 bases between. The CDR3 loop is CASSLPRGARSEQYF. CDR3 DNA: TGTGCCAGCAGCCTTCCCCGGGGGGCTAGAAGCGAGCAGTACTTC.

V usage is TRBV9 and J usage is TRBJ2-3, with D unresolved. This CDR3 comprises 14 residues. The ends were cut back, 2 bases at V and 0 bases at J, with 7 bases in the middle. Germline CDR1 reads SGDLS; CDR2 reads YYNGEE. Here the CDR3 reads CASSVRFSTDTQYF. The DNA for the CDR3 is TGTGCCAGCAGCGTGCGGTTTAGCACAGATACGCAGTATTTT.

The chain recombines TRBV19 with TRBJ2-7, with 7 bases identical to TRBD1. This CDR3 is 16 amino acids long. The germline CDR1 and CDR2 sequences are LNHDA and SQIVND (reference sequence). Trimming removed 3 bases from V and 3 bases from J; junction bases left unmatched: 11. The CDR3 protein is CASSIYAGGPFYEQYF. CDR3 DNA sequence: TGTGCCAGTAGTATTTACGCAGGGGGACCTTTCTACGAGCAGTACTTC.

The chain employs TRBV6-4 and TRBJ2-2; TRBD2 is a possible D gene (6 bases). The V gene lost 4 bases and the J gene lost 4 bases, with 10 bases spanning the gap. The V gene's germline CDR1 is MRHNA and CDR2 SNTAGT. This CDR3 comprises 14 residues. For the CDR3, the DNA is TGTGCCAGCAGTGGACTAGAGGGCACCGGGGAGCTGTTTTTT. It yields the protein CASSGLEGTGELFF.

The gene calls are TRBV3-1 (or the pseudogene TRBV3-2) and TRBJ1-1, with no clear D. V shed 1 base and J shed 1 base, with 10 bases lying between them. The CDR3 has 15 residues. Germline lookup yields CDR1 LGHDT and CDR2 YNNKEL (reference sequence). CDR3: CASSQVFTGNTEAFF. CDR3 in DNA: TGTGCCAGCAGCCAAGTTTTTACCGGGAACACTGAAGCTTTCTTT.

This chain connects TRBV28 to TRBJ1-5; TRBD1 aligns across 9 bases. The germline gives CDR1 MDHEN, CDR2 SYDVKM. J lost 3 bases, V lost 6 bases, and 9 bases had no gene match. CDR3 size: 16 residues. The CDR3 loop reads CASSPATGGDNQPQHF. The DNA for the CDR3 is TGTGCCAGCAGCCCAGCGACAGGGGGGGACAATCAGCCCCAGCATTTT.

The table lists this clone with a count of one. The chain uses TRBV19 and TRBJ2-7, with D tentatively TRBD1 (6 bases). The germline V gene has CDR1 LNHDA and CDR2 SQIVND (reference sequence). Trimming shortened V by 0 bases and J by 5 bases, and 11 bases separated the two germline ends. The CDR3 contains 14 residues. The CDR3 DNA reads TGTGCCAGTAGTATAGAAACAGGGCGAAACGAGCAGTACTTC. This gives the protein CASSIETGRNEQYF. Full variable domain (missing parts from reference TRBV19 and TRBJ2-7): DGGITQSPKYLFRKEGQNVTLSCEQNLNHDAMYWYRQDPGQGLRLIYYSQIVNDFQKGDIAEGYSVSREKKESFPLTVTSAQKNPTAFYLCASSIETGRNEQYFGPGTRLTVT.